This T cell receptor (beta chain) was sequenced in a study of blood T cell repertoires in COVID-19. Authors' processing steps: Nucleated cell number was recorded as an estimate derived from reference gene primer amplification. The method was immunoSEQ multiplex PCR; TCRdb's version includes in-frame clones alone and lacks a portion of them. Clonal size and the V and J genes are those of that table, whereas D and trimming came from the DNA. The sample holds approximately 250,000 clones, 85% to 90% seen once. Participant age was about 18 to 89 years, and participants resided in roughly 25 US areas. V shed 0 bases, J shed 4 bases, and the junction held 2 bases outside the gene matches. CDR1 LNHNV and CDR2 YYDKDF come from the germline V gene (reference sequence). CDR3 length: 15 residues.

The sample was PBMCs or T cells enriched from blood (not recorded which). The clonotype originates from a woman in her 30s with acute COVID-19. The chain has TRBV15 and TRBJ2-5; TRBD1 matches at 10 bases. The CDR3 nucleotides read TGTGCCACCAGCAGAGAGACAGGGGGCCCAGAGACCCAGTACTTC. Its translation is CATSRETGGPETQYF.